Included here is one TCR beta chain sequence, with context. This sample was included in a study of control samples from healthy donors and cancer patients. Produced via immunoSEQ multiplex PCR; TCRdb's table is partial and in-frame only. The sample yields approximately 70,000 clones, 90% seen once. Looked up from germline, CDR1 is SGHTA and CDR2 is FQGTGA. This CDR3 contains 18 residues. Trimming at V came to 2 bases and at J to 9 bases, leaving 15 bases not matched to a gene. This TCR was sampled from a woman aged 45-60 years with colorectal cancer. Sequenced sample: PBMCs. The gene calls are TRBV7-3 and TRBJ2-1; 11 bases map to TRBD2. CDR3: CASSLRVSGGVSRPEQFF. The CDR3 DNA reads TGTGCCAGCAGCTTACGGGTTAGCGGGGGGGTATCCCGACCTGAGCAGTTCTTC.